This T cell receptor beta chain comes out of a study of neurological immune-mediated disorders. The time point here: technical triplicate 2. The CDR3 loop spans 15 amino acids. Germline CDR1 reads LGHNA; CDR2 reads YSLEER. Trimming took off 0 bases at V and 4 bases at J, with 12 bases between the two ends. This clonotype was observed many times. The antigen is not known. Broader study findings: The level of TCR clonal expansion was highest in patients with HTLV-1-associated myelopathy and lowest in multiple sclerosis, where it fell below the level seen in healthy controls.

TCRdb fed the 5' RACE reads into MiXCR, producing one record per CDR3 protein. The table has 31,000 or so distinct CDR3 sequences, roughly 14% seen once. This chain connects TRBV4-3 to TRBJ2-5; D gene unclear. Input material: CD4+ T cells from blood. The sequence derives from a female donor with HTLV-1-associated myelopathy (HAM/TSP). In DNA, the CDR3 is TGCGCCAGCAGCCAAGACTACAGCAACGGAGAGACCCAGTACTTC. Its protein product is CASSQDYSNGETQYF.